This entry describes one T cell receptor beta chain. This clonotype occurred many times. It has no known antigen specificity. Per-base quality was not reported, and no clone a single base away is much larger than it. The time point label for this specimen denotes: newly diagnosed GD, antithyroid drugs for less than 3 months. For both TCR sequencing and RNA sequencing, RNA was extracted from PBMCs using TRIzol. Graves' disease was diagnosed according to American Thyroid Association guidelines. Recruitment of patients was carried out at an endocrinology department in Xi'an, China. From each patient, 8 to 10 milliliters of peripheral blood was collected into an EDTA anticoagulant tube. PBMCs were isolated by Ficoll Paque Plus density gradient separation without further T cell sorting. RNA quality was checked with an Agilent 2100 Bioanalyzer and agarose gel, and concentration with a NanoDrop 2000. The data belong to a study of regulatory T cells in long-lasting Graves disease (dated by TCRdb to the early 2020s). With regard to the full study: Patients with newly diagnosed Graves' disease had been on antithyroid drugs for under 3 months. TCR sequencing covered some 13 persistent and 20 newly diagnosed Graves' disease patients, around 35 samples in total. Patients with persistent Graves' disease were compared with patients with newly diagnosed Graves' disease using TCR sequencing and RNA sequencing of peripheral blood. The study took place in China and was registered as a clinical trial. What the study reported, not specific to this receptor: Patients with persistent disease shared more public clonotypes (approximately 2,500) than newly diagnosed patients did (more than 900). The authors acknowledged the small sample size as a limitation that may reduce accuracy. TRBV28, TRBJ1-2 and TRBJ2-5 were preferentially used in persistent disease, while TRBV20-1 and TRBJ2-1 were favored in newly diagnosed disease. Lower TCR Shannon entropy and fewer highly expanded clones were observed in persistent Graves' disease patients than in newly diagnosed patients, which suggested clonal expansion. Only the TCR beta chain was sequenced and analyzed. The study examined only peripheral blood because the primary lesion, thyroid tissue, could not be accessed.

Receptor libraries were prepared by multiplex PCR. The instrument given in TCRdb is Illumina HiSeq 4000. CDR3 regions were amplified by Arm-PCR with iRepertoire HTBI primers to construct TCR beta libraries. Before sequencing, the PCR products went through gel purification. The paper's processing steps were these. Gene usage analysis of CDR3 amino acid clonotypes relied on the approximately 60 TRBV and 14 TRBJ segments identified across samples. Filtered high-quality paired reads were merged into contigs using COPE and FqMerger. BLAST was used to align contigs to IMGT TRBV, TRBD and TRBJ reference genes, with CDR3 defined following IMGT. Any clonotype with a frequency above 0.1% was classified as a highly expanded clone. Shannon entropy was used to measure repertoire diversity, and the Gini coefficient was used to measure V-J evenness. Clonotypes shared by more than one individual were considered public. The public reads were reanalyzed by TCRdb: fastp trimming at Q25, MiXCR alignment, in-frame beta chains only. Every entry covers one CDR3 protein and lists the most common genes and DNA from its rows. The V and J calls come from TCRdb's annotation, not from the publication. The sample table shows over 350,000 distinct CDR3 sequences, and 12% to 15% are seen once. About a sixth of the sample lies in the top ten.

Counted from cysteine to phenylalanine, this CDR3 has 11 amino acids. Kept here is only the CDR3 DNA, which spans 33 bases and is read in frame from base 1. V sheds 6 bases and J sheds 4 bases, leaving 6 bases between their ends. The germline V gene provides CDR1 MDHEN and CDR2 SYDVKM. This sample was shared with a second study, whose subject was T cells in Graves' hyperthyroidism and ophthalmopathy. As that second paper reports: Stable Graves' hyperthyroidism was defined as the absence of progression to ophthalmopathy over 18 months of follow-up. The hyperthyroidism patients were between 18 and 65 years old and newly diagnosed, with a disease duration of less than 2 months. The study excluded patients with uncontrolled infections, other autoimmune diseases, pregnancy or lactation. Clinical symptoms, serum thyroxine and TRAb, thyroid ultrasound, and orbital computed tomography formed the basis for the diagnoses. The TCR CDR3 was subjected to a first round of RT-PCR using the HTBI primer set and the Qiagen OneStep RT-PCR kit. Most expanded thyroid clonotypes (frequency above 0.001) were also detected in blood, a finding suggesting that blood repertoires may reflect thyroid immune responses. A 13 V-J signature model separated ophthalmopathy from stable hyperthyroidism, with roughly 88% sensitivity and approximately 81% specificity in cross-validation and 80%/75% in testing. In validation, the model predicted progression to ophthalmopathy a median of around 6.5 months before onset, with about 70% sensitivity and 72.22% specificity. TCR V-J signatures able to tell the groups apart were searched for in a discovery cohort of 90 to 100 patients, of whom more than 40 had Graves' ophthalmopathy and roughly 59 had stable Graves' hyperthyroidism. Prospective prediction of ophthalmopathy was tested in an independent validation cohort consisting of fewer than 20 hyperthyroidism patients and around 16 patients who later progressed to ophthalmopathy. The 85 to 100 discovery patients were randomly split 7:3 into training and test sets. In several Graves' hyperthyroidism patients, the study also compared T-cell repertoires from thyroid tissue with T-cell repertoires from blood. After sampling, hyperthyroidism patients received methimazole starting at 30 mg daily, and ophthalmopathy patients received high-dose intravenous methylprednisolone. A second multiplex PCR round built the libraries, followed by size selection and purification. The libraries were sequenced on an Illumina HiSeq2000 using paired-end 100 bp reads. SOAPnuke was used to process the raw data, throwing out any read that contained adapters or uncalled bases, had a mean Phred below 15, or lacked an exact constant-primer or identifier match. COPE v1.2.5 was used to merge the high-quality paired reads, and each unique nucleotide sequence was defined as a clonotype. Clonotypes were aligned to IMGT TRBV, TRBD and TRBJ reference segments using MiTCR v1.1. The analysis included only V-J combinations with a frequency above 0.0001, which together covered 99% to 99.2% of the repertoires. The TCS score was defined as F50 (clonal expansion) divided by E x V (chaos), with BLOSUM62-based TCRdist calculated between CDR3 peptides within each V-J. Welch's t-statistics and random forest reduced 500 to 650 V-J features to around 14, which were used in a naive Bayes classifier (R e1071). Sample size was not statistically predetermined, and blinding of investigators to group allocation was not performed. The paper reports TCR Vbeta CDR3 sequencing of approximately 130 peripheral blood samples: under 45 ophthalmopathy, about 75 hyperthyroidism and 17 progressor patients.

This TCR was sampled from a woman aged 50 to 60 with Graves disease. Donor details come from another sample of the same person, matched by shared clones. The V gene is TRBV28 and the J gene is TRBJ1-1, with no confidently assigned D gene. This specimen consisted of peripheral blood mononuclear cells (PBMCs), obtained at new diagnosis, from a patient treated with antithyroid drugs. The nucleotide sequence reads as follows: TGTGCCAGCAGCGAGATCACTGAAGCTTTCTTT. Its product reads: CASSEITEAFF.